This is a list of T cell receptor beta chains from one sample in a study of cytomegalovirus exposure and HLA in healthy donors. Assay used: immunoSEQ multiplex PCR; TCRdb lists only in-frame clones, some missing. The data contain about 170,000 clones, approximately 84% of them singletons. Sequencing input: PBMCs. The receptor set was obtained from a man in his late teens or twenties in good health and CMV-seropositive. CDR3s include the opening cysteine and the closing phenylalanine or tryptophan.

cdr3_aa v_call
CASSRWDSTANYGYTF TRBV9
CASSTGGPVQYF TRBV27
CASSDRDRGDAQETQYF TRBV5-1
CASSLPGSTYNEQFF TRBV7-9
CASSPGQGGGTDTQYF TRBV14
CASSQAELAGVGGELFF TRBV4-1
CASNTKGGAQETQYF TRBV9
CASSFTPGVSYEQYF TRBV7-2
CAGGVEGANGLTF TRBV2
CAAGTSGTHEQYF TRBV6-5
CASSPPGRVNTIYF TRBV18
CASSAGQGGGYGYTF TRBV7-2
CAWSTGGGNTIYF TRBV30
CASSAGQGSTEAFF TRBV25-1
CASSPDRAGYTF TRBV5-1
CASSIAPRQTNYGYTF TRBV19
CASSIGGLAGELFF TRBV19
CASSLYRRIGSGADTQYF TRBV7-2
CASSLVHGEEQYF TRBV11-3
CASSQGPGDGGETQYF TRBV4-3
CASSFGLF TRBV7-2
CASSFPQRAEQYF TRBV5-5
CASGRQGNSPLHF TRBV12-5
CASSLRGGDRATDTQYF TRBV5-6
CASSLQETQYF TRBV7-6
CASRGGQSYTEAFF TRBV5-1
CASSYRGAYEQYF TRBV11-3
CASSYSAFVRTEAFF TRBV6-5
CASSPFQGAENYGYTF TRBV9
CASSPLAGQGAVNTEAFF TRBV18
CASSQALQVGGHGYTF TRBV4-1
CASSAGAPNTGELFF TRBV7-2
CASSDGTGGTQYF TRBV9
CASHGGDEQFF TRBV27
CASSLVGAPDTQYF TRBV7-2
CASSPSLGGGPGTGELFF TRBV5-5
CASSIGSRRSLDNSPLHF TRBV19
CASSLALAGPYEQYF TRBV4-3
CASSYWAGGDYEQYF TRBV6-6
CASSPGRGAYNEQFF TRBV4-3